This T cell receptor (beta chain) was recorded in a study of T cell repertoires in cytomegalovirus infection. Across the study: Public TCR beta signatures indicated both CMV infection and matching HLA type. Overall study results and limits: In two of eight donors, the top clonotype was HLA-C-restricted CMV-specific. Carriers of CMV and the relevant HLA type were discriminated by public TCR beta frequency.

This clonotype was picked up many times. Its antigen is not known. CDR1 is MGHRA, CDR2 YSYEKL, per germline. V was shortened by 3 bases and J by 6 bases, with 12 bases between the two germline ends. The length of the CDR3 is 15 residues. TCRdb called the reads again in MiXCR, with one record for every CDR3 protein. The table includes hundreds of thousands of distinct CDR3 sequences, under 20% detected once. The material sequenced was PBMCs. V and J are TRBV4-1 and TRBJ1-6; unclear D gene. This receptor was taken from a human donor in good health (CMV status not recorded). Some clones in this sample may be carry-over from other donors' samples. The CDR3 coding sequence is TGCGCCAGCAGCCAGTACGTCGCGGCTAATTCACCCCTCCACTTT. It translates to CASSQYVAANSPLHF.